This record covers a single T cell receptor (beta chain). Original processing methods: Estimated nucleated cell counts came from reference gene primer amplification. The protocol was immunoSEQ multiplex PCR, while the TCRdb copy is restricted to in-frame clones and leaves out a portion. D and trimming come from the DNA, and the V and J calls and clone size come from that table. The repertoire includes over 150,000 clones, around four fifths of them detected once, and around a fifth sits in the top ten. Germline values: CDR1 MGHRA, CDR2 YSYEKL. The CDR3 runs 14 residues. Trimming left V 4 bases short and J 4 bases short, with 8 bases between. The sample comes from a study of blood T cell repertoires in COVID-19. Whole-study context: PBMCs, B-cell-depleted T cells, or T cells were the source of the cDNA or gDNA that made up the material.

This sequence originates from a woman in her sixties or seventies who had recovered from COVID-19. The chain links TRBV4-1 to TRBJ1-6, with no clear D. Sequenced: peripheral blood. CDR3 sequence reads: CASSPGGYNSPLHF. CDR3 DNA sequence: TGCGCCAGCAGCCCAGGAGGGTATAATTCACCCCTCCACTTT.